This T cell receptor (beta chain) was documented in a study of T cell responses to AZD1222 COVID-19 vaccine. The CDR3 length is 12 residues. The V and J ends lost 6 bases and 9 bases respectively, with 14 bases between them. The germline gives CDR1 MNHEY, CDR2 SVGAGI. The table came from immunoSEQ multiplex PCR; TCRdb's copy has only in-frame clones and leaves some out. The profile shows around 160,000 clones, roughly nine tenths of them singletons. The V gene is TRBV6-5, the J gene TRBJ1-2; tentative D call: TRBD1 (5 bases). Sequences were derived from peripheral blood, sampled on day 0 of AZD1222 vaccination. The receptor was derived from an adult in good health. The CDR3 spells CASRTPQGRYTF. In nucleotides, the CDR3 is TGTGCCAGCAGGACCCCCCAGGGCCGCTACACCTTC.